The 14 T cell receptor beta chains below were found in one sample sequenced in a study of vaccination effects on CD4 cells after COVID-19. The data were produced by immunoSEQ multiplex PCR, yet TCRdb's version contains in-frame clones alone and is incomplete. The repertoire has tens of thousands of clones, about 74% of them found once; the top ten carry roughly 1.9%. No antigen has been identified for these receptors. Expansion with viral peptide pools was applied to antigen-specific CD4+ T cells by the ViraFEST assay prior to sequencing. Scientists isolated CD4+ T cells after an approximately 10-day culture period ended. Sequences were derived from CD4+ T cells from PBMCs cultured with HCoV-229E spike peptides, sampled before COVID-19 vaccination. The receptors stem from a human donor who received a COVID-19 vaccine.

The V gene is TRBV2, the J gene TRBJ1-5, with 8 bases fitting TRBD1. Germline CDR1 reads SNHLY; CDR2 reads FYNNEI. Unmatched junction bases numbered 6, after V lost 4 bases and J lost 4 bases. The CDR3 spans 15 residues. The CDR3 protein is CASSVDRDPNQPQHF. The CDR3, as DNA: TGTGCCAGCAGTGTGGACAGGGATCCGAATCAGCCCCAGCATTTT. Full variable domain (missing parts from reference TRBV2 and TRBJ1-5): EPEVTQTPSHQVTQMGQEVILRCVPISNHLYFYWYRQILGQKVEFLVSFYNNEISEKSEIFDDQFSVERPDGSNFTLKIRSTKLEDSAMYFCASSVDRDPNQPQHFGDGTRLSIL.

This chain joins TRBV4-3 and TRBJ1-6; no clear D. Germline CDR1 reads LGHNA; CDR2 reads YSLEER. The CDR3 is 17 amino acids. The V and J ends lost 1 base and 0 bases respectively, with 10 bases between them. The CDR3 bases are TGCGCCAGCAGCCAAGGATTCTTGAGCTCCTATAATTCACCCCTCCACTTT. Encoded protein: CASSQGFLSSYNSPLHF.

This clone came up a few times. The same CDR3 arises from other DNA sequences in this sample as well. V gene TRBV2 combines with J gene TRBJ2-7; D may be TRBD1 (6 bases). Trimming cost V 5 bases and J 1 base, with 9 bases left between them. The CDR3 runs 13 residues. Looked up from germline, CDR1 is SNHLY and CDR2 is FYNNEI. CDR3 amino acids: CASSLTGSYEQYV. The DNA for the CDR3 is TGTGCCAGCAGTCTGACAGGTTCCTACGAGCAGTACGTC.

This chain joins TRBV4-3 and TRBJ2-1; 7 bases agree with TRBD2. V shed 1 base and J 2 bases; nucleotides not matched to a gene: 11. The germline CDR1 and CDR2 sequences are LGHNA and YSLEER. There are 18 residues in the CDR3. The CDR3 region has the DNA TGCGCCAGCAGCCAAGCGTTGGGCGGGGGTTGGACCTACAATGAGCAGTTCTTC. It encodes CASSQALGGGWTYNEQFF.

The rearrangement links TRBV21-1 to TRBJ2-7. TRBV21-1 represents a pseudogene. CDR3 length: 16 amino acids. The CDR3 region has the DNA TGTGCCAGCAGCAAAGAAGTCCCCAGGAGCTCCTACGAGCAGTACGTC. Translating gives CASSKEVPRSSYEQYV.

The chain uses TRBV5-8 and TRBJ1-5; D is uncertain. Trimming left V 4 bases short and J 7 bases short, with 18 bases between. CDR3 length: 15 amino acids. CDR1 SGHTS and CDR2 YDEGEE come from the germline V gene. CDR3 nucleotide sequence: TGTGCCAGCAGCCTCCGACCGGTTATATCGCAGCCCCAGCATTTT. Translation gives CASSLRPVISQPQHF. Complete variable domain (other parts from reference TRBV5-8 and TRBJ1-5): EAGVTQSPTHLIKTRGQQATLRCSPISGHTSVYWYQQALGLGLQFLLWYDEGEERNRGNFPPRFSGRQFPNYSSELNVNALELEDSALYLCASSLRPVISQPQHFGDGTRLSIL.

V usage is TRBV9 and J usage is TRBJ2-1; D unclear. The CDR3 totals 12 residues. Germline V gene lookup returns CDR1 SGDLS and CDR2 YYNGEE. V dropped 0 bases and J dropped 10 bases, with 8 bases sitting between them. The CDR3 here is CASSVVGREQFF. The CDR3 DNA reads as TGTGCCAGCAGCGTAGTTGGGCGGGAGCAGTTCTTC.

The V gene is TRBV12-3 or TRBV12-4, the J gene TRBJ1-2; the D gene is possibly TRBD1 (5 bases). CDR3 length: 13 residues. V lost 6 bases, J lost 4 bases, and 12 bases lay in between. DNA of the CDR3: TGTGCCAGCAGCCCGGGACTTCGCTATGGCTACACCTTC. It is translated as CASSPGLRYGYTF.

V usage is TRBV18 and J usage is TRBJ2-5; D is uncertain. CDR3 size: 14 residues. From germline, CDR1 is KGHSH and CDR2 LQKENI. Trimming took off 2 bases at V and 5 bases at J, with 12 bases between the two ends. The CDR3 spells CASSPASRRETQYF. CDR3 coding DNA: TGTGCCAGCTCACCAGCGTCCCGACGGGAGACCCAGTACTTC.

The chain uses TRBV18 and TRBJ1-1, with 9 bases aligning to TRBD1. Trimming took 3 bases from V and 5 from J; bases not matched to a gene: 4. The CDR3 is 14 residues long. The germline CDR1 and CDR2 sequences are KGHSH and LQKENI. DNA of the CDR3: TGTGCCAGCTCACCGTGGACAGGGGAGACTGAAGCTTTCTTT. It translates to CASSPWTGETEAFF.

The count of this clone is one. This chain uses TRBV5-5 with TRBJ1-1; 7 bases are a match to TRBD1. The CDR3 has 14 residues. With V trimmed by 4 bases and J by 4 bases, 7 bases remained unmatched. Germline-derived CDR1 and CDR2 are SGHKS and YYEKEE (reference sequence). This CDR3 is CASSPTGTGTEAFF. In nucleotides, the CDR3 is TGTGCCAGCAGCCCGACAGGGACTGGCACTGAAGCTTTCTTT. Variable domain in full (rest from reference TRBV5-5 and TRBJ1-1): DAGVTQSPTHLIKTRGQQVTLRCSPISGHKSVSWYQQVLGQGPQFIFQYYEKEERGRGNFPDRFSARQFPNYSSELNVNALLLGDSALYLCASSPTGTGTEAFFGQGTRLTVV.

The chain couples TRBV19 to TRBJ2-1, with no clear D. V was cut by 11 bases and J by 3 bases, with 11 bases left in between. Germline V lookup: CDR1 LNHDA, CDR2 SQIVND (reference sequence). The CDR3 covers 12 residues. The CDR3 region is CARSFGYNEQFF. For the CDR3, the DNA is TGTGCCCGATCGTTCGGCTACAATGAGCAGTTCTTC.

The genes are TRBV3-1 (or the pseudogene TRBV3-2) and TRBJ1-1; a possible D gene is TRBD1 (5 bases). The CDR3 spans 14 residues. The germline CDR1 and CDR2 sequences are LGHDT and YNNKEL (reference sequence). Trimming cost V 1 base and J 2 bases, with 8 bases left between them. The CDR3 DNA follows: TGTGCCAGCAGCCAAGTTCAGGGTAACACTGAAGCTTTCTTT. Translated: CASSQVQGNTEAFF.

This sequence joins TRBV19 and TRBJ2-6; 7 nucleotides align to TRBD2. With 5 bases clipped from V and 3 bases from J, the junction kept 4 bases outside the gene matches. The CDR3 is 15 amino acids. Germline V gene data show CDR1 as LNHDA and CDR2 as SQIVND (reference sequence). CDR3 protein: CASSPRDYGANVLTF. The CDR3 DNA reads TGTGCCAGTAGTCCACGGGACTATGGGGCCAACGTCCTGACTTTC.